A selection of T cell receptor beta chains follows, all from one sample in a study of T cell repertoires in cytomegalovirus infection. MiXCR, applied by TCRdb to the reads, yields one record per CDR3 protein. The repertoire holds around 530,000 distinct CDR3 sequences, with about 30% as singletons. The sequenced sample was PBMCs. These TCRs come from a human donor in good health (CMV status not recorded). Some clones in this sample may be carry-over from other donors' samples. Each CDR3 is given with its conserved first and last residue. Fields, in order: V gene, J gene, D gene, clone size, CDR3 protein, CDR3 DNA. The D gene is left open where the match is weak. Not all rows give a size; the values are once, few, many and, for expanded clones, a class.

v_gene: TRBV29-1
j_gene: TRBJ2-5
d_gene: -
abundance: -
CDR3aa: CSAKSSIQETQYF
CDR3nt: TGCAGCGCAAAGTCCAGTATCCAAGAGACCCAGTACTTC

v_gene: TRBV2
j_gene: TRBJ2-1
d_gene: -
abundance: -
CDR3aa: CASSETGIGGNEQFF
CDR3nt: TGTGCCAGCAGTGAAACCGGCATCGGAGGCAATGAGCAGTTCTTC

v_gene: TRBV14
j_gene: TRBJ2-1
d_gene: -
abundance: few
CDR3aa: CASSHLSRPTYNEQFF
CDR3nt: TGTGCCAGCAGCCACCTTTCCCGACCTACCTACAATGAGCAGTTCTTC

v_gene: TRBV4-1
j_gene: TRBJ1-5
d_gene: TRBD1
abundance: many
CDR3aa: CASSTGGSGNQPQHF
CDR3nt: TGCGCCAGCAGCACAGGGGGATCGGGCAATCAGCCCCAGCATTTT

v_gene: TRBV29-1
j_gene: TRBJ1-1
d_gene: -
abundance: once
CDR3aa: CSTERRQNTEAFF
CDR3nt: TGCAGCACCGAACGTCGCCAGAACACTGAAGCTTTCTTT

v_gene: TRBV20-1
j_gene: TRBJ1-2
d_gene: -
abundance: -
CDR3aa: CSARGGPGYTF
CDR3nt: TGCAGTGCTAGGGGGGGCCCGGGCTACACCTTC

v_gene: TRBV20-1
j_gene: TRBJ2-3
d_gene: TRBD2
abundance: -
CDR3aa: CSARSLAGTDTQYF
CDR3nt: TGCAGTGCTAGGTCTCTAGCGGGCACAGATACGCAGTATTTT

v_gene: TRBV6-2/TRBV6-3
j_gene: TRBJ1-1
d_gene: -
abundance: few
CDR3aa: CASSPASIVRNTEAFF
CDR3nt: TGTGCCAGCAGTCCGGCCTCGATAGTTCGGAACACTGAAGCTTTCTTT

v_gene: TRBV12-3/TRBV12-4
j_gene: TRBJ1-2
d_gene: -
abundance: -
CDR3aa: CASSFTANYGYTF
CDR3nt: TGTGCCAGCAGTTTCACCGCGAACTATGGCTACACCTTC

v_gene: TRBV7-9
j_gene: TRBJ2-6
d_gene: -
abundance: few
CDR3aa: CASSLNRRSSSGANVLTF
CDR3nt: TGTGCCAGCAGCTTAAATCGCAGGAGCAGCTCTGGGGCCAACGTCCTGACTTTC

v_gene: TRBV7-2
j_gene: TRBJ2-5
d_gene: -
abundance: few
CDR3aa: CASSVDYQETQYF
CDR3nt: TGTGCCAGCAGCGTGGACTACCAAGAGACCCAGTACTTC

v_gene: TRBV18
j_gene: TRBJ1-1
d_gene: -
abundance: few
CDR3aa: CASSPDEGSEAFF
CDR3nt: TGTGCCAGCTCACCAGATGAGGGTTCTGAAGCTTTCTTT

v_gene: TRBV7-9
j_gene: TRBJ2-1
d_gene: -
abundance: -
CDR3aa: CASRVSSYNEQFF
CDR3nt: TGTGCCAGCAGAGTTTCATCCTACAATGAGCAGTTCTTC

v_gene: TRBV19
j_gene: TRBJ1-2
d_gene: TRBD1
abundance: -
CDR3aa: CASSFQGQGLNYGYTF
CDR3nt: TGTGCCAGTAGTTTTCAGGGACAGGGCCTTAACTATGGCTACACCTTC

v_gene: TRBV4-1
j_gene: TRBJ2-1
d_gene: TRBD1
abundance: -
CDR3aa: CASSQDLSGTGKYNEQFF
CDR3nt: TGCGCCAGCAGCCAAGATTTGAGTGGGACAGGCAAATACAATGAGCAGTTCTTC

v_gene: TRBV7-9
j_gene: TRBJ1-3
d_gene: -
abundance: -
CDR3aa: CASSLFRFPLGLSGYTIYF
CDR3nt: TGTGCCAGCAGCTTATTCCGATTCCCGCTGGGACTCTCTGGATACACCATATATTTT

v_gene: TRBV23-1
j_gene: TRBJ2-4
d_gene: -
abundance: -
CDR3aa: CASSRAHGGATKNIQYF
CDR3nt: TGCGCCAGCAGTCGGGCCCACGGTGGAGCGACCAAAAACATTCAGTACTTC

v_gene: TRBV7-2
j_gene: TRBJ2-5
d_gene: TRBD2
abundance: many
CDR3aa: CASSLATSGTNPLQETQYF
CDR3nt: TGTGCCAGCAGCTTAGCCACTAGCGGGACTAATCCCCTCCAAGAGACCCAGTACTTC

v_gene: TRBV6-2/TRBV6-3
j_gene: TRBJ2-7
d_gene: -
abundance: many
CDR3aa: CASTPPGTGSYEQYF
CDR3nt: TGTGCCAGCACTCCCCCCGGGACGGGCTCCTACGAGCAGTACTTC

v_gene: TRBV20-1
j_gene: TRBJ1-1
d_gene: -
abundance: few
CDR3aa: CSARAPPGLNTEAFF
CDR3nt: TGCAGTGCTAGAGCACCCCCTGGGTTGAACACTGAAGCTTTCTTT

v_gene: TRBV12-3/TRBV12-4
j_gene: TRBJ2-7
d_gene: TRBD2
abundance: -
CDR3aa: CASSLGGGRSSYEQYF
CDR3nt: TGTGCCAGCAGTTTGGGGGGCGGGAGGTCCTCCTACGAGCAGTACTTC

v_gene: TRBV27
j_gene: TRBJ2-7
d_gene: TRBD2
abundance: few
CDR3aa: CASSLSGLAGREQYF
CDR3nt: TGTGCCAGCAGTTTATCGGGACTAGCGGGGCGAGAGCAGTACTTC

v_gene: TRBV11-2
j_gene: TRBJ1-5
d_gene: -
abundance: -
CDR3aa: CASSPVVGPGQPQHF
CDR3nt: TGTGCCAGCAGTCCAGTAGTGGGGCCGGGGCAGCCCCAGCATTTT

v_gene: TRBV11-3
j_gene: TRBJ2-1
d_gene: TRBD2
abundance: many
CDR3aa: CASSLAGGSREQFF
CDR3nt: TGTGCCAGCAGCTTAGCGGGAGGAAGCCGTGAGCAGTTCTTC

v_gene: TRBV7-9
j_gene: TRBJ1-5
d_gene: -
abundance: -
CDR3aa: CASSLWGYQPQHF
CDR3nt: TGTGCCAGCAGCTTATGGGGGTATCAGCCCCAGCATTTT

v_gene: TRBV25-1
j_gene: TRBJ2-6
d_gene: TRBD1
abundance: -
CDR3aa: CASSRDRNSGANVLTF
CDR3nt: TGTGCCAGCAGCCGGGACAGGAACTCTGGGGCCAACGTCCTGACTTTC

v_gene: TRBV7-6
j_gene: TRBJ2-5
d_gene: TRBD2
abundance: few
CDR3aa: CASSLSGRALQETQYF
CDR3nt: TGTGCTAGCAGCTTATCCGGGAGGGCCCTACAAGAGACCCAGTACTTC

v_gene: TRBV5-1
j_gene: TRBJ2-2
d_gene: -
abundance: few
CDR3aa: CASSLAGLVVTGELFF
CDR3nt: TGCGCCAGCAGCTTGGCCGGTCTAGTTGTCACCGGGGAGCTGTTTTTT

v_gene: TRBV5-1
j_gene: TRBJ2-1
d_gene: TRBD2
abundance: -
CDR3aa: CASSLVALGGDEQFF
CDR3nt: TGCGCCAGCAGCTTGGTGGCCCTTGGGGGGGATGAGCAGTTCTTC

v_gene: TRBV10-3
j_gene: TRBJ1-2
d_gene: TRBD1
abundance: -
CDR3aa: CAISAGEGTGNYGYTF
CDR3nt: TGTGCCATCAGTGCAGGGGAGGGGACAGGGAACTATGGCTACACCTTC

v_gene: TRBV11-2
j_gene: TRBJ1-4
d_gene: -
abundance: -
CDR3aa: CASSPTRQTYNEKLFF
CDR3nt: TGTGCCAGCAGCCCCACCCGACAGACCTATAATGAAAAACTGTTTTTT

v_gene: TRBV18
j_gene: TRBJ2-5
d_gene: -
abundance: -
CDR3aa: CASWTGTTQETQYF
CDR3nt: TGTGCCAGCTGGACCGGGACAACACAAGAGACCCAGTACTTC

v_gene: TRBV28
j_gene: TRBJ2-3
d_gene: -
abundance: -
CDR3aa: CATLSTAAGTDTQYF
CDR3nt: TGTGCGACCCTTAGCACGGCGGCTGGCACAGATACGCAGTATTTT

v_gene: TRBV2
j_gene: TRBJ2-3
d_gene: TRBD2
abundance: -
CDR3aa: CASSGTSGYTDTQYF
CDR3nt: TGTGCCAGCAGTGGGACTAGCGGGTACACAGATACGCAGTATTTT

v_gene: TRBV25-1
j_gene: TRBJ1-6
d_gene: -
abundance: -
CDR3aa: CASSESRGGNSPLHF
CDR3nt: TGTGCCAGCAGTGAATCTCGGGGGGGTAATTCACCCCTCCACTTT

v_gene: TRBV18
j_gene: TRBJ2-5
d_gene: -
abundance: -
CDR3aa: CASSLHFPTTEETQYF
CDR3nt: TGTGCCAGCTCACTGCACTTCCCCACGACAGAAGAGACCCAGTACTTC

v_gene: TRBV7-2
j_gene: TRBJ2-2
d_gene: -
abundance: many
CDR3aa: CASSYSALKGNTGELFF
CDR3nt: TGTGCCAGCAGCTATAGCGCGTTAAAGGGGAACACCGGGGAGCTGTTTTTT

v_gene: TRBV4-2
j_gene: TRBJ2-1
d_gene: TRBD2
abundance: -
CDR3aa: CASSFRLAGEDEQFF
CDR3nt: TGTGCCAGCAGCTTTCGACTAGCGGGAGAGGATGAGCAGTTCTTC

v_gene: TRBV3-1
j_gene: TRBJ2-2
d_gene: -
abundance: -
CDR3aa: CASSEMQPAVPGELFF
CDR3nt: TGTGCCAGCAGCGAAATGCAGCCGGCGGTTCCCGGGGAGCTGTTTTTT

v_gene: TRBV7-2
j_gene: TRBJ1-1
d_gene: TRBD1
abundance: few
CDR3aa: CASSLARQGWNTEAFF
CDR3nt: TGTGCCAGCAGCTTAGCCCGACAGGGGTGGAACACTGAAGCTTTCTTT

v_gene: TRBV7-2
j_gene: TRBJ2-5
d_gene: -
abundance: many
CDR3aa: CASSFWNLQETQYF
CDR3nt: TGTGCCAGCAGCTTCTGGAACCTCCAAGAGACCCAGTACTTC

v_gene: TRBV6-5
j_gene: TRBJ1-2
d_gene: -
abundance: -
CDR3aa: CASSRAINYGYTF
CDR3nt: TGTGCCAGCAGTAGGGCAATCAACTATGGCTACACCTTC

v_gene: TRBV7-2
j_gene: TRBJ1-2
d_gene: -
abundance: many
CDR3aa: CASSYDSYGYTF
CDR3nt: TGTGCCAGCAGCTATGACAGCTATGGCTACACCTTC

v_gene: TRBV19
j_gene: TRBJ2-3
d_gene: -
abundance: few
CDR3aa: CASSGLVYTQYF
CDR3nt: TGTGCCAGTAGTGGCCTGGTATATACGCAGTATTTT

v_gene: TRBV12-3/TRBV12-4
j_gene: TRBJ1-2
d_gene: -
abundance: many
CDR3aa: CASSSLGGGTNYGYTF
CDR3nt: TGTGCCAGCAGTTCTCTCGGAGGGGGTACTAACTATGGCTACACCTTC

v_gene: TRBV14
j_gene: TRBJ1-4
d_gene: -
abundance: few
CDR3aa: CASSQEVTRSGNEKLFF
CDR3nt: TGTGCCAGCAGCCAAGAGGTGACCAGGAGTGGGAATGAAAAACTGTTTTTT

v_gene: TRBV30
j_gene: TRBJ1-2
d_gene: -
abundance: -
CDR3aa: CAWSGRGWDYGYTF
CDR3nt: TGTGCCTGGAGTGGAAGAGGGTGGGACTATGGCTACACCTTC

v_gene: TRBV4-3
j_gene: TRBJ1-5
d_gene: -
abundance: many
CDR3aa: CASSQGVNQPQHF
CDR3nt: TGCGCCAGCAGCCAAGGGGTCAATCAGCCCCAGCATTTT

v_gene: TRBV6-1
j_gene: TRBJ1-2
d_gene: TRBD1
abundance: -
CDR3aa: CASSADRVWNYGYTF
CDR3nt: TGTGCCAGCAGTGCCGACAGGGTGTGGAACTATGGCTACACCTTC

v_gene: TRBV20-1
j_gene: TRBJ2-3
d_gene: -
abundance: -
CDR3aa: CSVTGRGTDTQYF
CDR3nt: TGCAGTGTTACAGGTCGTGGCACAGATACGCAGTATTTT

v_gene: TRBV12-3/TRBV12-4
j_gene: TRBJ1-5
d_gene: -
abundance: -
CDR3aa: CASRWGTGGNQPQHF
CDR3nt: TGTGCCAGCAGATGGGGCACTGGGGGCAATCAGCCCCAGCATTTT

v_gene: TRBV7-3
j_gene: TRBJ2-3
d_gene: TRBD1
abundance: few
CDR3aa: CASSLDRVGTDTQYF
CDR3nt: TGTGCCAGCAGCTTAGACAGGGTGGGGACAGATACGCAGTATTTT

v_gene: TRBV7-2
j_gene: TRBJ2-4
d_gene: -
abundance: -
CDR3aa: CASSLAGMDIQYF
CDR3nt: TGTGCCAGCAGCTTAGCGGGGATGGACATTCAGTACTTC